Sequencing of this T cell receptor (beta chain) was carried out in a study of cytomegalovirus exposure and HLA in healthy donors. Overall study results and limits: Later analysis identified a missense DCLRE1C variant that was linked to TCR beta V- and J-gene trimming.

Trimming left V 1 base short and J 4 bases short, with 13 bases between. Germline loops: CDR1 MNHNS, CDR2 SASEGT. The CDR3 consists of 15 residues. This cohort consisted of healthy bone marrow donors. 13 Jbeta primers and 60 Vbeta primers were used for the PCR. Profiled with immunoSEQ multiplex PCR; TCRdb holds only in-frame clones, not every one. The table includes some 100,000 clones, around 72% detected once. On this clone: Its antigen is currently unknown.

Sample: PBMCs. The chain combines TRBV6-1 with TRBJ1-2, with D perhaps TRBD1 (6 bases). The TCR comes from a male donor in good health and CMV-seropositive. The CDR3, as DNA: TGTGCCAGCAGTGAAGACGCAGGGGACGTCTATGGCTACACCTTC. Protein sequence: CASSEDAGDVYGYTF.